Following are 22 T cell receptor beta chains from one sample sequenced in a study of T cell repertoires in cytomegalovirus infection. The antigens these receptors bind are not known. From the reads, TCRdb called clonotypes with MiXCR, one entry per CDR3 protein. The sample has some 920,000 distinct CDR3 sequences, 30% to 40% seen once; the top ten hold about 14%. The sequenced sample was cultured CD8+ T cells from PBMCs, obtained from culture after CMV antigen stimulation. Receptors originate from a human donor in good health (CMV status not recorded). Some clones in this sample may be carry-over from other donors' samples.

V and J are TRBV6-6 and TRBJ1-1; 7 bases agree with TRBD1. The length of the CDR3 is 10 residues. CDR1 MNHNY and CDR2 SVGAGI come from the germline V gene (reference sequence). Trimming at V came to 6 bases and at J to 12 bases, leaving 4 bases not matched to a gene. The chain's CDR3 is CASREGATFF. The DNA for the CDR3 is TGTGCCAGCAGGGAGGGGGCTACTTTCTTT.

This clonotype was counted only a few times. The V gene is TRBV6-6, the J gene TRBJ2-1, with D unclear. The CDR3 extends over 14 amino acids. CDR1 MNHNY and CDR2 SVGAGI come from the germline V gene (reference sequence). Trimming stripped 0 bases from V and 9 bases from J, with 12 bases between. CDR3 DNA sequence: TGTGCCAGCAGTTACTCGCCTAGTTTCGGTGAGCAGTTCTTC. It yields the protein CASSYSPSFGEQFF.

In its sample, this clonotype was seen many times. This chain connects TRBV7-6 to TRBJ2-1; 7 bases line up with TRBD1. CDR1 is SGHVS, CDR2 FNYEAQ, per germline. The length of the CDR3 is 13 residues. Unmatched junction bases numbered 3, after V lost 4 bases and J lost 6 bases. In DNA form, the CDR3 reads TGTGCCAGCAGCTCGGGACAGCTCAATGAGCAGTTCTTC. Protein: CASSSGQLNEQFF.

This clonotype has at least ten counts. This rearrangement joins TRBV7-9 to TRBJ2-3; weak D call: TRBD1 (5 bases). The CDR3 runs 12 residues. CDR1 SEHNR and CDR2 FQNEAQ come from the germline V gene (reference sequence). With 2 bases removed from V and 10 bases from J, the gap between germline ends came to 10 bases. CDR3: CASSLPTEAQYF. CDR3 DNA: TGTGCCAGCAGCTTACCGACAGAGGCGCAGTATTTT.

The chain recombines TRBV2 with TRBJ1-6; D might be TRBD1 (6 bases). The ends were cut back, 6 bases at V and 4 bases at J, with 16 bases in the middle. Germline V CDR1 and CDR2: SNHLY, FYNNEI. This CDR3 is 16 amino acids long. The CDR3 nucleotides read TGTGCCAGCAGCGACCCGCACAGGGATTATAATTCACCCCTCCACTTT. Its protein is CASSDPHRDYNSPLHF.

This clonotype was recorded a few times. This chain joins TRBV28 and TRBJ2-3; tentative D call: TRBD1 (5 bases). The length of the CDR3 is 17 residues. V lost 2 bases and J lost 0, with 15 bases in between. Germline values: CDR1 MDHEN, CDR2 SYDVKM. The CDR3 DNA is TGTGCCAGCAGTTTAGGGGCCGGAAAATCTAGCACAGATACGCAGTATTTT. The encoded protein is CASSLGAGKSSTDTQYF. The whole variable domain, filled in from reference TRBV28 and TRBJ2-3, reads DVKVTQSSRYLVKRTGEKVFLECVQDMDHENMFWYRQDPGLGLRLIYFSYDVKMKEKGDIPEGYSVSREKKERFSLILESASTNQTSMYLCASSLGAGKSSTDTQYFGPGTRLTVL.

The chain has TRBV29-1 and TRBJ1-5; D perhaps matches TRBD1 (5 bases). The germline CDR1 and CDR2 sequences are SQVTM and ANQGSEA. The CDR3 length is 12 residues. The V end lost 4 bases, the J end lost 4 bases, and 8 bases lay between the germline ends. The CDR3 region is CSVGGENQPQHF. The CDR3 region has the DNA TGCAGCGTTGGAGGGGAGAATCAGCCCCAGCATTTT.

This clonotype was seen at least ten times. V usage is TRBV19 and J usage is TRBJ1-4; 10 bases map to TRBD1. Germline V lookup: CDR1 LNHDA, CDR2 SQIVND (reference sequence). V was pared by 1 base and J by 7 bases, with 12 bases of the junction left unmatched. The CDR3 loop spans 18 amino acids. CDR3 nucleotide sequence: TGTGCCAGTAGTATAGCCCCCCATCGGACAGGGGGAGGTGAAAAACTGTTTTTT. Its protein product is CASSIAPHRTGGGEKLFF.

The rearrangement uses TRBV27 and TRBJ2-7, with a tentative D call TRBD1 (5 bases). The CDR3 has 13 residues. In germline, CDR1 is MNHEY, CDR2 SMNVEV (reference sequence). V was clipped by 1 base and J by 1 base, with 5 bases between them. The CDR3 here is CASSLWTSYEQYF. The CDR3 coding sequence is TGTGCCAGCAGTTTATGGACATCCTACGAGCAGTACTTC.

The chain recombines TRBV6-2 or TRBV6-3 with TRBJ2-4, with D possibly being TRBD2 (5 bases). Per the germline V gene, CDR1 is MNHEY and CDR2 is SVGEGT. Trimming took off 4 bases at V and 1 base at J, with 17 bases between the two ends. There are 17 residues in the CDR3. CDR3 nucleotide sequence: TGTGCCAGCAGTTCATCAGGACTCACCATCGCCAAAAACATTCAGTACTTC. This codes for CASSSSGLTIAKNIQYF.

This chain connects TRBV4-1 to TRBJ1-2; D is possibly TRBD1 (6 bases). Looked up from germline, CDR1 is MGHRA and CDR2 is YSYEKL. V shed 4 bases and J shed 4 bases, with 16 bases lying between them. The CDR3 runs 15 residues. The CDR3 DNA reads TGCGCCAGCAGCCCCGGAACAGGGATCAGCTATGGCTACACCTTC. This encodes CASSPGTGISYGYTF.

This chain connects TRBV9 to TRBJ1-2; tentatively, D is TRBD1 (5 bases). CDR3 length: 17 residues. V lost 3 bases and J lost 2, with 20 bases in between. In germline, CDR1 is SGDLS, CDR2 YYNGEE. CDR3 nucleotide sequence: TGTGCCAGCAGCGACATAATCGGGGCCCTCCCCAACTATGGCTACACCTTC. Translating gives CASSDIIGALPNYGYTF.

This clonotype occurred many times. The V and J genes are TRBV12-3 or TRBV12-4 and TRBJ2-6; possible D gene TRBD1, 6 bases. The CDR3 runs to 15 residues. Trimming left V 4 bases short and J 0 bases short, with 7 bases between. The DNA for the CDR3 is TGTGCCAGCAGTTCAGGGGACTCTGGGGCCAACGTCCTGACTTTC. This codes for CASSSGDSGANVLTF.

The genes are TRBV20-1 and TRBJ2-1; TRBD1 agrees at 10 bases. Germline V gene sequence: CDR1 DFQATT, CDR2 SNEGSKA (reference sequence). The CDR3 is made up of 15 amino acids. V lost 0 bases to trimming and J lost 7 bases; unmatched junction nucleotides: 6. CDR3 protein: CSAREPGQGSNEQFF. The CDR3 bases are TGCAGTGCTAGAGAACCGGGACAGGGGTCTAATGAGCAGTTCTTC.

The J gene is TRBJ2-1, the V gene TRBV14; possible D gene TRBD1, 6 bases. CDR1 SGHDN and CDR2 FVKESK come from the germline V gene. The V and J ends lost 0 bases and 5 bases respectively, with 11 bases between them. The CDR3 extends over 15 amino acids. DNA of the CDR3: TGTGCCAGCAGCCAAGACCCCAGGGGCCACAATGAGCAGTTCTTC. Its translation: CASSQDPRGHNEQFF. The full variable domain, in which reference TRBV14 and TRBJ2-1 provide the parts outside the CDR3, is EAGVTQFPSHSVIEKGQTVTLRCDPISGHDNLYWYRRVMGKEIKFLLHFVKESKQDESGMPNNRFLAERTGGTYSTLKVQPAELEDSGVYFCASSQDPRGHNEQFFGPGTRLTVL.

This clonotype was seen more than once but under ten times. The V and J genes are TRBV7-3 and TRBJ2-2, with 8 positions matching TRBD1. Per germline, CDR1 SGHTA and CDR2 FQGTGA. V trimming: 4 bases; J trimming: 2 bases; junction bases outside the gene matches: 9. The length of the CDR3 is 17 residues. The CDR3 loop is CASSSPETGDNTGELFF. CDR3 nucleotides: TGTGCCAGCAGCTCCCCCGAGACAGGGGATAACACCGGGGAGCTGTTTTTT.

The chain carries TRBV27 and TRBJ2-1, with TRBD2 as a possible D gene (5 bases). CDR3 size: 15 residues. V was shortened by 5 bases and J by 1 base, with 12 bases between the two germline ends. Per germline, CDR1 MNHEY and CDR2 SMNVEV (reference sequence). Here the CDR3 reads CASSASLQSYNEQFF. The CDR3 DNA reads TGTGCCAGCAGTGCTAGCCTCCAATCCTACAATGAGCAGTTCTTC.

This clonotype appeared many times. The chain couples TRBV28 to TRBJ1-5; D is unclear. The germline V and J ends were trimmed by 2 bases and 3 bases, with 8 bases remaining between them. The germline V gene encodes CDR1 MDHEN and CDR2 SYDVKM. The CDR3 totals 14 residues. The DNA for the CDR3 is TGTGCCAGCAGTTTAAGAGGGCTCAATCAGCCCCAGCATTTT. Translating gives CASSLRGLNQPQHF. The full variable domain, completed using reference TRBV28 and TRBJ1-5, is DVKVTQSSRYLVKRTGEKVFLECVQDMDHENMFWYRQDPGLGLRLIYFSYDVKMKEKGDIPEGYSVSREKKERFSLILESASTNQTSMYLCASSLRGLNQPQHFGDGTRLSIL.

This sequence joins TRBV4-1 and TRBJ2-7, with 11 bases that match TRBD2. The V segment lost 3 bases and the J segment 3 bases; nucleotides outside the gene matches: 7. This CDR3 region has 16 residues. Germline assignment: CDR1 MGHRA and CDR2 YSYEKL. DNA for the CDR3: TGCGCCAGCAGCCACGACACTAGCGGGGGTAACTACGAGCAGTACTTC. This sequence encodes CASSHDTSGGNYEQYF.

This rearrangement joins TRBV7-9 to TRBJ2-7; D could derive from TRBD1 or TRBD2 (5 bases each). V dropped 3 bases and J dropped 1 base, with 22 bases sitting between them. This CDR3 comprises 18 residues. Germline CDR1 is SEHNR and CDR2 is FQNEAQ (reference sequence). CDR3 sequence (DNA): TGTGCCAGCAGCTTCGGAGACCAGGGACGAATATTTTCCTACGAGCAGTACTTC. Its protein product is CASSFGDQGRIFSYEQYF.

The chain is built from TRBV18 and TRBJ2-2, with D maybe TRBD1 (5 bases). Trimming stripped 4 bases from V and 1 base from J, with 10 bases between. The CDR3 consists of 15 residues. Germline CDR1 is KGHSH and CDR2 is LQKENI. The CDR3 loop reads CASSRLTGNTGELFF. The CDR3 DNA reads TGTGCCAGCTCACGACTTACAGGGAACACCGGGGAGCTGTTTTTT.

The gene calls are TRBV6-5 and TRBJ1-4, with D perhaps matching TRBD1 (6 bases). V gave up 6 bases and J gave up 5 bases, with 16 bases separating them. Germline CDR1 MNHEY, CDR2 SVGAGI. The CDR3 extends over 15 amino acids. CDR3 sequence reads: CASSRLMGANEKLFF. CDR3 nucleotide sequence: TGTGCCAGCAGCCGTCTGATGGGGGCAAATGAAAAACTGTTTTTT.